This TCR beta chain was found in a study of blood T cell repertoires in COVID-19. Those who participated ranged in age from roughly 18 to 100 years and resided in about two dozen US areas. Participants reported their clinical history, and cohort assignment relied on those reports. Before they entered the study, exposed participants had met a COVID-19 case within 2 weeks. V gave up 0 bases and J gave up 4 bases; unmatched junction bases: 8. Germline lookup yields CDR1 SGHRS and CDR2 YFSETQ. The CDR3 covers 16 residues. The data were produced by immunoSEQ multiplex PCR, yet TCRdb's version contains in-frame clones alone and is incomplete. The sample records 350,000 to 400,000 clones, approximately 93% being singletons.

The source of this sequence is a woman in her 40s who had been exposed to COVID-19. The V gene is TRBV5-1, the J gene TRBJ2-7; 9 nucleotides match TRBD1. The sample taken for sequencing was PBMCs or T cells enriched from blood (not recorded which). The CDR3 region has the DNA TGCGCCAGCAGCTTGGTGTCCGGGACAGGGAAATACGAGCAGTACTTC. Amino acid sequence: CASSLVSGTGKYEQYF. Variable domain in full (rest from reference TRBV5-1 and TRBJ2-7): KAGVTQTPRYLIKTRGQQVTLSCSPISGHRSVSWYQQTPGQGLQFLFEYFSETQRNKGNFPGRFSGRQFSNSRSEMNVSTLELGDSALYLCASSLVSGTGKYEQYFGPGTRLTVT.